This TCR beta chain was retrieved from a study of lymphopenia after photon versus proton radiotherapy (dated by TCRdb to about 2019). Regarding the study in general: The immunological effects of photon versus proton radiation therapy were compared in patients with gastrointestinal tumors who developed high-grade lymphopenia. The cohort included over 15 patients with gastrointestinal tumors who developed lymphopenia after receiving either photon or proton therapy. The goal of the study was to describe how the two radiation modalities differ in their effects on the immune system.

A remark on this clone: No antigen is known for it. No per-base quality is available; no much larger clone lies one base away.

Library prep was done by the immunoSEQ multiplex PCR assay. T cell repertoires were profiled with deep sequencing of rearranged TCR beta loci together with multiparametric flow cytometry. TCRdb provides this immuneACCESS table in a form limited to in-frame rearrangements. Some clones are lacking; in checked studies, under half of them reflect an unresolved V gene, and why the rest are absent is not known. Counted in this sample were tens of thousands of clones; over 75% of them appeared once. The ten largest make up roughly 3% of the sample. Points the paper makes about the study in general: The survival association was assessed only in patients who died, and better survival with proton therapy was presented by the authors as a possibility rather than a demonstrated result. After the lymphocyte count nadir, oligoclonal expansion, especially of CD8+ Temra cells, was observed in photon-treated repertoires, and the drop in diversity was driven by this expansion. Across the cohort, among patients who died, a greater drop in TCR diversity after the nadir was inversely correlated with overall survival time. Relative stability during treatment was observed in proton-treated patients, whereas loss of naive T cells and TCR diversity and gain of effector/memory populations were observed in photon-treated patients.

Trimming takes 7 bases from V and 2 bases from J, and the germline ends sit 11 bases apart. Taken from the germline V gene, the CDR1 and CDR2 loops are SQVTM and ANQGSEA. The CDR3 holds 13 amino acids from the cysteine to the phenylalanine. This entry keeps only the CDR3 DNA: 39 bases, framed from base 1. The TCR sequence derives from a man aged 45-65 years with gastric cancer. This sequence uses TRBV29-1 and TRBJ2-2; tentative D gene TRBD1, with 7 bases matching. The sequences come from peripheral blood, collected from a patient treated with photon-based radiotherapy. The base sequence is TGCAGCGCCAGGGGGGCAAACACCGGGGAGCTGTTTTTT. Translated, it gives CSARGANTGELFF.